The 2 T cell receptor beta chains below were found in one sample sequenced in a study of shared clonotypes between healthy human individuals. The naive CD8 fraction comprised CD45RO-negative cells positively selected for CCR7 and excluded terminally differentiated effector memory CD45RA+ cells. Some clones are missing from TCRdb's copy, which holds only in-frame ones; the method was immunoSEQ multiplex PCR. This table has approximately 740,000 clones, 92% appearing once. Sample: naive CD8+ T cells sorted from blood. The receptors here all came from a man aged 25-40 years in good health.

The rearrangement joins TRBV19 to TRBJ1-5, with D perhaps TRBD1 (5 bases). The ends were cut back, 7 bases at V and 11 bases at J, with 12 bases in the middle. There are 11 residues in the CDR3. CDR1 and CDR2 from the germline V gene are LNHDA and SQIVND (reference sequence). CDR3 amino acids: CASTSGRSQHF. DNA for the CDR3: TGTGCCAGTACCTCAGGGAGGTCCCAGCATTTT.

The genes are TRBV30 and TRBJ2-5, with 11 nucleotides matching TRBD2. The ends lost 0 bases at V and 0 bases at J; junction bases unmatched: 6. Germline V lookup: CDR1 GTSNPN, CDR2 SVGIG (reference sequence). CDR3 length equals 17 residues. CDR3 in amino acids: CAWSVSLAGGNQETQYF. Here the CDR3 DNA reads TGTGCCTGGAGTGTAAGTCTAGCGGGAGGTAACCAAGAGACCCAGTACTTC.